Listed here is a single T cell receptor beta chain. Its specific antigen is unknown. No base quality information exists; no much larger clone differs at one position. Participants in the prospective study were enrolled through a virtual design, were aged about 18 to 90 years, and lived in approximately 24 United States geographic areas. In the prospective study, participants were assigned to cohorts based on the clinical history participants reported in a screening survey and a study questionnaire. In the prospective study, mobile phlebotomists collected whole blood, serum and a nasopharyngeal or oropharyngeal swab from each participant. Over a 2-month period, participants in the prospective study had the option of providing additional blood draws and questionnaires. Prospective study blood samples were shipped either frozen or at room temperature before DNA extraction. These data are taken from a study of blood T cell repertoires in COVID-19 (dated by TCRdb to the early 2020s). For context, the study as a whole: The collaborator samples originated in the United States, Italy and Spain and spanned the acute and convalescent phases of COVID-19. The material from the prospective study consisted of cDNA or gDNA derived from T cells, B-cell-depleted T cells, or PBMCs. Deeply sampled blood TCRbeta repertoires from subjects exposed to, actively infected with, or recovered from COVID-19 were included in the dataset. The repertoires were released in a freely available public database meant as a resource for research on the immune response to SARS-CoV-2. Samples were obtained from the ongoing ImmuneRACE study (first 160 participants) and from 1,254 subjects provided by 6 global collaborators. A de-identified subject ID, COVID-19 status, age in years and sex were almost always included in the sample metadata. Where HLA class I and class II types were available, the types were taken from metadata supplied by the sample provider, not from assay-based typing. Broader findings and caveats from the paper: The quantity of clinical and demographic metadata differed by source and by participant and was supplied without curation.

TCRbeta CDR3 regions were amplified from genomic DNA using the immunoSEQ Assay, a bias-controlled multiplex PCR. The study's own analysis went as follows. Within the assay, amplification of reference gene primers was used to estimate how many nucleated cells each sample contained. Sequence reads were collapsed and filtered to measure the absolute abundance of every unique TCRbeta CDR3 rearrangement. For each sample, productive Simpson clonality was calculated as the square root of Simpson's diversity index over productive rearrangements. In its TCRdb copy, this immuneACCESS table keeps in-frame sequences only and misses some clones. Where compared with another copy, unresolved V genes explain less than half of these, and the others have no known cause. The V and J calls and the clone size are those of that table, but D and trimming were determined from the DNA. The sample table lists roughly 360,000 clones, approximately 90% of them with a count of one. The ten biggest clones cover around 0.91% of the sample.

Clipping removes 5 bases from V and 4 bases from J, with 4 as the unmatched junction base count. The germline V gene gives CDR1 as KGHDR and CDR2 as SFDVKD. The CDR3 runs 15 amino acids, cysteine and phenylalanine included. Only the CDR3 DNA stays, 45 bases, in frame from base 1. The sequencing input was PBMCs or T cells enriched from blood (not recorded which). The TCR sequence derives from a woman aged 25 to 39 with acute COVID-19. This chain is built from TRBV24-1 and TRBJ2-3; 11 nucleotides in the junction match TRBD2. The CDR3 amino acid sequence is: CATSVSGGAPDTQYF. The DNA reads as follows: TGTGCCACCAGTGTTAGCGGGGGGGCGCCAGATACGCAGTATTTT.